The clone carrying this TCR beta chain has a handful of counts. What it recognizes is unknown. Germline V gives CDR1 PRHDT, CDR2 FYEKMQ (reference sequence). CDR3 length: 17 residues. V was clipped by 2 bases and J by 0 bases, with 14 bases between them. The data originate from a study of blood T cells in healthy people across ages. Whole-study findings and limits: Underestimates were what the diversity estimates from one million T cells were considered to be. What prevented conclusive comparison of naive and antigen-experienced cells was that PBMCs were unsorted.

PCR was performed a second time for 7 to 11 cycles using a sample-barcoded 5' primer and a J-beta primer mix. MiXCR, applied by TCRdb to the 5' RACE reads, yields one record per CDR3 protein. This table holds 1,800,000 or so distinct CDR3 sequences, around 40% found once. This sequence joins TRBV13 and TRBJ2-1; no clear D gene. The receptor comes from a human donor in good health. The material sequenced was blood. The DNA of the CDR3 is TGTGCCAGCAGCTTATACTACAACGAATTCTCCTACAATGAGCAGTTCTTC. As protein: CASSLYYNEFSYNEQFF. Variable domain in full (rest from reference TRBV13 and TRBJ2-1): AAGVIQSPRHLIKEKRETATLKCYPIPRHDTVYWYQQGPGQDPQFLISFYEKMQSDKGSIPDRFSAQQFSDYHSELNMSSLELGDSALYFCASSLYYNEFSYNEQFFGPGTRLTVL.